Listed below are T cell receptor beta chains from one sample, sequenced in a study of vaccination and CD4 T cells after COVID-19. TCRdb re-analysed the PCR reads in MiXCR, keeping a single row per CDR3 protein. This sample has roughly 5,400 distinct CDR3 sequences; 71% occur once, and the top ten carry 23%. No antigen has been identified for these receptors. The sample was CD4+ T cells from blood, cultured in vitro. The receptors derive from a human donor who had recovered from COVID-19. Each CDR3 is given with its conserved first and last residue. The order of the fields is clone size, V gene, D gene, J gene, CDR3 protein, CDR3 DNA. The D gene is left open where the match is weak. Some rows have no size entry. The others give once, few or many, or a class for an expanded clone.

clone size: NA; V gene: TRBV28; D gene: TRBD1; J gene: TRBJ1-5; CDR3 protein: CASSLIGGDQPQHF; CDR3 DNA: TGTGCCAGCAGTTTAATAGGGGGCGATCAGCCCCAGCATTTT
clone size: NA; V gene: TRBV19; D gene: NA; J gene: TRBJ1-6; CDR3 protein: CASSSRSSYNSPLHF; CDR3 DNA: TGTGCCAGTAGTTCCAGGAGCTCCTATAATTCACCCCTCCACTTT
clone size: NA; V gene: TRBV11-2; D gene: NA; J gene: TRBJ1-2; CDR3 protein: CASSLVGIGQLYGYTF; CDR3 DNA: TGTGCCAGCAGCTTAGTTGGGATAGGGCAGCTCTATGGCTACACCTTC
clone size: once; V gene: TRBV11-2; D gene: TRBD1; J gene: TRBJ1-1; CDR3 protein: CASSSVRGPPNTEAFF; CDR3 DNA: TGTGCCAGCAGCTCCGTCAGGGGGCCACCAAACACTGAAGCTTTCTTT
clone size: NA; V gene: TRBV30; D gene: NA; J gene: TRBJ1-2; CDR3 protein: CAWNVQDYGYTF; CDR3 DNA: TGTGCCTGGAACGTACAGGACTATGGCTACACCTTC
clone size: NA; V gene: TRBV7-2; D gene: TRBD1; J gene: TRBJ1-1; CDR3 protein: CASSLRGLNTEAFF; CDR3 DNA: TGTGCCAGCAGCTTAAGGGGGCTGAACACTGAAGCTTTCTTT
clone size: NA; V gene: TRBV7-2; D gene: TRBD1; J gene: TRBJ1-1; CDR3 protein: CASRGGTVSMNTEAFF; CDR3 DNA: TGTGCCAGCAGGGGGGGGACAGTATCTATGAACACTGAAGCTTTCTTT
clone size: NA; V gene: TRBV6-2/TRBV6-3; D gene: NA; J gene: TRBJ1-1; CDR3 protein: CASRSFGGGTNTEAFF; CDR3 DNA: TGTGCCAGCAGATCCTTTGGGGGCGGCACGAACACTGAAGCTTTCTTT
clone size: NA; V gene: TRBV7-2; D gene: NA; J gene: TRBJ1-2; CDR3 protein: CASSPGRDVGGYTF; CDR3 DNA: TGTGCCAGCAGCCCAGGGCGGGACGTGGGCGGCTACACCTTC
clone size: NA; V gene: TRBV2; D gene: NA; J gene: TRBJ1-2; CDR3 protein: CASSERGRMNYGYTF; CDR3 DNA: TGTGCCAGCAGTGAACGGGGCAGGATGAACTATGGCTACACCTTC
clone size: once; V gene: TRBV7-8; D gene: NA; J gene: TRBJ2-5; CDR3 protein: CASRPRAIETQYF; CDR3 DNA: TGTGCCAGCAGGCCACGAGCTATAGAGACCCAGTACTTC
clone size: NA; V gene: TRBV6-1; D gene: NA; J gene: TRBJ2-1; CDR3 protein: CASSTGPGLWQFF; CDR3 DNA: TGTGCCAGTTCGACAGGCCCGGGGTTGTGGCAGTTCTTC
clone size: NA; V gene: TRBV28; D gene: NA; J gene: TRBJ1-2; CDR3 protein: CASSSSGYGYTF; CDR3 DNA: TGTGCCAGCAGTTCGTCAGGGTATGGCTACACCTTC
clone size: NA; V gene: TRBV10-2; D gene: TRBD1; J gene: TRBJ1-2; CDR3 protein: CASSDTGARDGYTF; CDR3 DNA: TGCGCCAGCAGCGATACAGGGGCCCGTGATGGCTACACCTTC
clone size: NA; V gene: TRBV19; D gene: NA; J gene: TRBJ1-5; CDR3 protein: CASSWTDSGSNQPQHF; CDR3 DNA: TGTGCCAGTAGTTGGACGGATAGTGGCTCCAATCAGCCCCAGCATTTT
clone size: medium-sized; V gene: TRBV7-2; D gene: NA; J gene: TRBJ1-1; CDR3 protein: CASSLARGRLVTEAFF; CDR3 DNA: TGTGCCAGCAGCTTAGCGCGGGGAAGGTTGGTCACTGAAGCTTTCTTT
clone size: few; V gene: TRBV27; D gene: TRBD2; J gene: TRBJ2-5; CDR3 protein: CASSPMAASGRATQETQYF; CDR3 DNA: TGTGCCAGCAGTCCCATGGCGGCTAGCGGGAGGGCGACCCAAGAGACCCAGTACTTC
clone size: few; V gene: TRBV30; D gene: TRBD2; J gene: TRBJ2-7; CDR3 protein: CAWRTKGGSYEQYF; CDR3 DNA: TGTGCCTGGAGAACTAAGGGAGGGTCCTACGAGCAGTACTTC
clone size: NA; V gene: TRBV20-1; D gene: TRBD1; J gene: TRBJ2-5; CDR3 protein: CSALNTGEETQYF; CDR3 DNA: TGCAGTGCTTTGAATACAGGGGAGGAGACCCAGTACTTC
clone size: NA; V gene: TRBV3-1; D gene: TRBD1; J gene: TRBJ2-3; CDR3 protein: CASSQAKTGLSGDTQYF; CDR3 DNA: TGTGCCAGCAGCCAAGCAAAGACAGGGCTAAGTGGAGATACGCAGTATTTT
clone size: NA; V gene: TRBV2; D gene: NA; J gene: TRBJ2-5; CDR3 protein: CASSGRDKEETQYF; CDR3 DNA: TGTGCTAGCAGTGGGCGGGACAAAGAAGAGACCCAGTACTTC
clone size: NA; V gene: TRBV10-1; D gene: TRBD1; J gene: TRBJ2-3; CDR3 protein: CASSEGTGKGGQYF; CDR3 DNA: TGCGCCAGCAGTGAAGGGACAGGGAAGGGTGGGCAGTATTTT
clone size: NA; V gene: TRBV20-1; D gene: NA; J gene: TRBJ1-6; CDR3 protein: CSARDQGSLYTSPLHF; CDR3 DNA: TGCAGTGCTAGAGATCAGGGCTCGCTATATACTTCACCCCTCCACTTT
clone size: NA; V gene: TRBV20-1; D gene: TRBD1; J gene: TRBJ1-5; CDR3 protein: CSAIFGTGDNQPQHF; CDR3 DNA: TGCAGTGCTATTTTCGGGACAGGAGATAATCAGCCCCAGCATTTT
clone size: NA; V gene: TRBV20-1; D gene: NA; J gene: TRBJ2-5; CDR3 protein: CSARDRTLQETQYF; CDR3 DNA: TGCAGTGCTAGAGATAGGACGCTACAAGAGACCCAGTACTTC
clone size: NA; V gene: TRBV27; D gene: NA; J gene: TRBJ1-1; CDR3 protein: CASSLPGAGHTEAFF; CDR3 DNA: TGTGCCAGCAGTCTACCCGGGGCGGGGCACACTGAAGCTTTCTTT
clone size: NA; V gene: TRBV6-1; D gene: TRBD1; J gene: TRBJ2-2; CDR3 protein: CASSPRRGQGTGELFF; CDR3 DNA: TGTGCCAGCAGTCCCCGCAGGGGGCAGGGCACCGGGGAGCTGTTTTTT
clone size: NA; V gene: TRBV6-1; D gene: NA; J gene: TRBJ1-2; CDR3 protein: CASSERGRSYGYTF; CDR3 DNA: TGTGCCAGCAGTGAAAGGGGCAGGAGCTATGGCTACACCTTC
clone size: NA; V gene: TRBV30; D gene: NA; J gene: TRBJ2-2; CDR3 protein: CAWSPPGLAGTGELFF; CDR3 DNA: TGTGCCTGGAGCCCACCGGGTCTAGCAGGCACCGGGGAGCTGTTTTTT
clone size: NA; V gene: TRBV20-1; D gene: NA; J gene: TRBJ2-5; CDR3 protein: CSARDMRAKETQYF; CDR3 DNA: TGCAGTGCTAGAGATATGAGAGCTAAAGAGACCCAGTACTTC
clone size: NA; V gene: TRBV28; D gene: TRBD1; J gene: TRBJ1-1; CDR3 protein: CASSDPRGRVTEAFF; CDR3 DNA: TGTGCCAGCAGTGACCCCAGGGGGCGAGTCACTGAAGCTTTCTTT
clone size: few; V gene: TRBV20-1; D gene: TRBD1; J gene: TRBJ1-4; CDR3 protein: CSASTAQGDEAEKLFF; CDR3 DNA: TGCAGTGCTAGTACCGCGCAGGGGGATGAGGCGGAAAAACTGTTTTTT
clone size: NA; V gene: TRBV24-1; D gene: NA; J gene: TRBJ2-3; CDR3 protein: CATSDTGASTDTQYF; CDR3 DNA: TGTGCCACCAGTGATACGGGGGCCTCGACAGATACGCAGTATTTT
clone size: NA; V gene: TRBV7-2; D gene: NA; J gene: TRBJ1-2; CDR3 protein: CASSEGGAGVGNYGYTF; CDR3 DNA: TGTGCCAGCAGCGAGGGGGGTGCAGGGGTAGGCAACTATGGCTACACCTTC
clone size: NA; V gene: TRBV6-2/TRBV6-3; D gene: TRBD1; J gene: TRBJ1-1; CDR3 protein: CASSFRGLMNTEAFF; CDR3 DNA: TGTGCCAGCAGCTTCAGGGGGTTAATGAACACTGAAGCTTTCTTT
clone size: NA; V gene: TRBV2; D gene: TRBD1; J gene: TRBJ2-7; CDR3 protein: CASSYDRGRDEQYF; CDR3 DNA: TGTGCCAGCAGTTATGACAGGGGGCGAGACGAGCAGTACTTC
clone size: NA; V gene: TRBV20-1; D gene: NA; J gene: TRBJ1-3; CDR3 protein: CSAGAGLGNTIYF; CDR3 DNA: TGCAGTGCCGGCGCAGGGCTTGGAAACACCATATATTTT
clone size: NA; V gene: TRBV28; D gene: NA; J gene: TRBJ1-2; CDR3 protein: CASKPQGYDYGYTF; CDR3 DNA: TGTGCCAGCAAGCCCCAGGGGTACGACTATGGCTACACCTTC
clone size: NA; V gene: TRBV11-3; D gene: NA; J gene: TRBJ2-5; CDR3 protein: CASSPTTSGETQYF; CDR3 DNA: TGTGCCAGCAGCCCTACGACTTCGGGGGAGACCCAGTACTTC
clone size: NA; V gene: TRBV5-7; D gene: NA; J gene: TRBJ2-5; CDR3 protein: CASSTAFLGRGGETQYF; CDR3 DNA: TGTGCCAGCAGCACGGCCTTCCTGGGCAGGGGAGGAGAGACCCAGTACTTC
clone size: NA; V gene: TRBV7-2; D gene: TRBD1; J gene: TRBJ1-5; CDR3 protein: CASSFGANRGYQPQHF; CDR3 DNA: TGTGCCAGCAGCTTCGGGGCGAACAGGGGATATCAGCCCCAGCATTTT